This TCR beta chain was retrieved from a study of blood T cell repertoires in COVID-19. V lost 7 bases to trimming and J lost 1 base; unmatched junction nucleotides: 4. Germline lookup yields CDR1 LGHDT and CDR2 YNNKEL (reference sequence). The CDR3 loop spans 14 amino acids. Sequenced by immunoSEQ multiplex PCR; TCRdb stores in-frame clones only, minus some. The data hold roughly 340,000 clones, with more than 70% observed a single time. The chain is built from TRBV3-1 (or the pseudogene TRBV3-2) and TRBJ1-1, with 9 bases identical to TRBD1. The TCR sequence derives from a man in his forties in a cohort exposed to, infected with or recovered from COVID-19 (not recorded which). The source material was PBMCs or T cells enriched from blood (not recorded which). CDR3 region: CASNHRGRNTEAFF. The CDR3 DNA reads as TGTGCCAGCAACCACAGGGGGCGGAACACTGAAGCTTTCTTT.